This T cell receptor (beta chain) was found in a study of blood T cell repertoires in COVID-19. Study-level information: Material from acute and convalescent COVID-19 was sourced from the United States, Italy and Spain. Nucleic acid was either cDNA or gDNA, and it came from T cells, B-cell-depleted T cells, or PBMCs.

This CDR3 comprises 13 residues. Germline assignment: CDR1 SGDLS and CDR2 YYNGEE. V lost 1 base to trimming and J lost 7 bases; unmatched junction nucleotides: 3. Per the original methods: Amplification of reference gene primers provided the estimated nucleated cell counts. Sequenced by immunoSEQ multiplex PCR; TCRdb stores in-frame clones only, minus some. V and J calls and clone size come straight from that table; D and trimming were deduced from the DNA. The data contain about 71,000 clones, about nine tenths of them seen just once; the ten biggest clones take up 2%. Sequencing was performed on peripheral blood. The clonotype comes from a young man with acute or convalescent COVID-19. The chain couples TRBV9 to TRBJ2-3, with TRBD1 matching over 7 bases. The chain's CDR3 is CASSVTGEHTQYF. The CDR3 bases are TGTGCCAGCAGCGTAACAGGGGAGCATACGCAGTATTTT.